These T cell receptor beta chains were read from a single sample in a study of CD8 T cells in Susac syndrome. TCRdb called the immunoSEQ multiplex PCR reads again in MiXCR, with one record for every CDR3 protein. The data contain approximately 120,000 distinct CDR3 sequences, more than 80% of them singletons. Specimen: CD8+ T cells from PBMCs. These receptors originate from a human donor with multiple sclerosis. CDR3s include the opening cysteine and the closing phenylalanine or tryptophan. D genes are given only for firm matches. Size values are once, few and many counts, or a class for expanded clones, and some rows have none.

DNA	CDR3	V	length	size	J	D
TGCAGTGCTAGAGACCGGACAGGGCCCTATAATTCACCCCTCCACTTT	CSARDRTGPYNSPLHF	TRBV20-1	16	-	TRBJ1-6	TRBD1
TGTGCCAGCAGTTGGATCAGGGCCGAGCAGTACTTC	CASSWIRAEQYF	TRBV12-3/TRBV12-4	12	-	TRBJ2-7	-
TGTGCCAGCACCCAGGGGCAGGGAGACACAGATACGCAGTATTTT	CASTQGQGDTDTQYF	TRBV4-2	15	few	TRBJ2-3	-
TGTGCCAGTAGTCTCGACAGGGTCCCAGATACGCAGTATTTT	CASSLDRVPDTQYF	TRBV19	14	-	TRBJ2-3	TRBD1
TGTGCCAGCAGTTTACCGGGGCAGAGGAACACTGAAGCTTTCTTT	CASSLPGQRNTEAFF	TRBV27	15	-	TRBJ1-1	-
TGTGCCAGCTTAACCCGAAGCGGGTCGGGCGCCTACGAGCAGTACTTC	CASLTRSGSGAYEQYF	TRBV5-8	16	-	TRBJ2-7	-
TGTGCCAGCAGCAAAGGGGACCACCGTGACCAGTACTTC	CASSKGDHRDQYF	TRBV7-9	13	-	TRBJ2-5	-
TGCAGCGTTGGAAGGCTGGGGGATGAGCAGTTCTTC	CSVGRLGDEQFF	TRBV29-1	12	-	TRBJ2-1	-
TGTGCCAGCAGTTTTGCCAGGGAGAATCAGCCCCAGCATTTT	CASSFARENQPQHF	TRBV12-3/TRBV12-4	14	-	TRBJ1-5	-
TGCGCCAGCAGCCAAGCCACAGTGAACACCGGGGAGCTGTTTTTT	CASSQATVNTGELFF	TRBV4-1	15	-	TRBJ2-2	-
TGTGCCAGCAGCTCCCCCCCCAAGTATTTT	CASSSPPKYF	TRBV7-9	10	once	TRBJ2-3	-
TGTGCCTGGTGTACTGGACTCGGAAACACCATATATTTT	CAWCTGLGNTIYF	TRBV30	13	-	TRBJ1-3	-
TGCAGTGCCCGGGACAGGGGAGAGGCAGATACGCAGTATTTT	CSARDRGEADTQYF	TRBV20-1	14	-	TRBJ2-3	TRBD1
TGTGCCAGCAGCTTGGGGACAGGGGTTTTCCAGCCCCAGCATTTT	CASSLGTGVFQPQHF	TRBV5-6	15	-	TRBJ1-5	TRBD1
TGTGCCAGCAGCCTACTCTCCGGGACAGTAAACTACGAGCAGTACTTC	CASSLLSGTVNYEQYF	TRBV7-9	16	-	TRBJ2-7	TRBD1
TGTGCCAGCAGCTATTGGGGACAGGGGGACGCCTACGAGCAGTACTTC	CASSYWGQGDAYEQYF	TRBV27	16	-	TRBJ2-7	TRBD1
TGTGCCTGGTCCACAGGGAGCACAGATACGCAGTATTTT	CAWSTGSTDTQYF	TRBV30	13	-	TRBJ2-3	-
TGTGCCAGCAGACGGGACAGGGAAAATAACTATGGCTACACCTTC	CASRRDRENNYGYTF	TRBV28	15	-	TRBJ1-2	TRBD1
TGCGCCAGCAGTGCCGGGACAGGGGATCCGAACACTGAAGCTTTCTTT	CASSAGTGDPNTEAFF	TRBV10-1	16	-	TRBJ1-1	TRBD1
TGTGCCAGCAGTGAAGCAGGGGGACGGGAGCTGTTTTTT	CASSEAGGRELFF	TRBV2	13	-	TRBJ2-2	-
TGTGCCAGCAGCTCCCGGCGGGGGGGATTAGGTGAGCAGTTCTTC	CASSSRRGGLGEQFF	TRBV14	15	-	TRBJ2-1	TRBD2
TGTGCCAGCAGCCCAGGACGGTCCTATGGCTACACCTTC	CASSPGRSYGYTF	TRBV11-2	13	once	TRBJ1-2	-
TGTGCCAGCAGCTTGGATTCGATCCAGACTGATAGCAATCAGCCCCAGCATTTT	CASSLDSIQTDSNQPQHF	TRBV5-5	18	-	TRBJ1-5	-
TGTGCCAGCGGCCCGTCGAGGGGCGTCGAGCAGTTCTTC	CASGPSRGVEQFF	TRBV27	13	-	TRBJ2-1	-
TGCGCCAGCAGCCAGACTAGCACCACCGGGGAGCTGTTTTTT	CASSQTSTTGELFF	TRBV5-1	14	-	TRBJ2-2	TRBD2
TGTGCCAGCAGCCAAGGAACTAGCGGGGGGGCGGAGACCCAGTACTTC	CASSQGTSGGAETQYF	TRBV3-1	16	-	TRBJ2-5	TRBD2
TGCGCCAGCAGCTTCTTTACCGGGACAGCGAACACTGAAGCTTTCTTT	CASSFFTGTANTEAFF	TRBV5-1	16	-	TRBJ1-1	TRBD1
TGTGCCAGCGGCGGTGGGGCGACGCTTTCACCCCTCCACTTT	CASGGGATLSPLHF	TRBV27	14	-	TRBJ1-6	-
TGTGCTAGTGGTTCCCCGAGGGTAGACACGTTGGGCTACACCTTC	CASGSPRVDTLGYTF	TRBV12-5	15	-	TRBJ1-2	-
TGTGCCAGCAGCTTAGAAGCTTACACAGATACGCAGTATTTT	CASSLEAYTDTQYF	TRBV11-2	14	-	TRBJ2-3	-
TGTGCCAACATGCCGACGACAGAGAGCTCCTACGAGCAGTACTTC	CANMPTTESSYEQYF	TRBV7-9	15	-	TRBJ2-7	-
TGTGCCAGCAGCCACAGGGACAGGGAGGCCTACGAGCAGTACTTC	CASSHRDREAYEQYF	TRBV7-9	15	-	TRBJ2-7	TRBD1
TGTGCTAGCGGGACCGGGGAGCTGTTTTTT	CASGTGELFF	TRBV7-7	10	-	TRBJ2-2	TRBD2
TGCAGCGTTGCCCTGGGGGCCTACGAGCAGTACTTC	CSVALGAYEQYF	TRBV29-1	12	-	TRBJ2-7	-
TGTGCCAGCAGTCAATCCAGGGGGCGGACTGAAGCTTTCTTT	CASSQSRGRTEAFF	TRBV6-2/TRBV6-3	14	-	TRBJ1-1	TRBD1
TGTGCCAGCAGTTACGACAGGACAAGCTCCTACGAGCAGTACTTC	CASSYDRTSSYEQYF	TRBV6-2/TRBV6-3	15	-	TRBJ2-7	-
TGCGCCAGCAGCCACTCGGGGTCCTACGAGCAGTACTTC	CASSHSGSYEQYF	TRBV4-1	13	-	TRBJ2-7	-
TGTGCCACCAGTGACCCCGGAACTAGTGATGAGCAGTTCTTC	CATSDPGTSDEQFF	TRBV24-1	14	-	TRBJ2-1	-
TGCAGCGTGTCCCCCAGGGCAAACTCCTACAATGAGCAGTTCTTC	CSVSPRANSYNEQFF	TRBV29-1	15	-	TRBJ2-1	-
TGTGCCAGCAGCCCCCGAGGCCCGTGGGGCACAGATACGCAGTATTTT	CASSPRGPWGTDTQYF	TRBV7-3	16	-	TRBJ2-3	-
TGTGCCAGCAGCTCATCCCGGGACAGGAAAGGGATGGACACTGAAGCTTTCTTT	CASSSSRDRKGMDTEAFF	TRBV13	18	-	TRBJ1-1	TRBD1
TGTGCCAGCAGTGAAGCCCATTACTACTCTGGAAACACCATATATTTT	CASSEAHYYSGNTIYF	TRBV6-1	16	-	TRBJ1-3	-
TGTGCCAGCAGTTACGGGACCTACGAGCAGTACTTC	CASSYGTYEQYF	TRBV6-6	12	-	TRBJ2-7	-
TGTGCCAGCAGTTTAGCCCGGGAGGTTGAAGATACGCAGTATTTT	CASSLAREVEDTQYF	TRBV28	15	once	TRBJ2-3	TRBD2
TGCGCCAGCAGCCAAAGGGGAGTGGTGGCTAATGAAAAACTGTTTTTT	CASSQRGVVANEKLFF	TRBV4-1	16	-	TRBJ1-4	-
TGCAGTGCTAGACAGGGACAGGGGGAGCATTTT	CSARQGQGEHF	TRBV20-1	11	-	TRBJ1-5	TRBD1
TGTGCCAGCAGTTTTGGGGGGGCGGTTGAAGCTTTCTTT	CASSFGGAVEAFF	TRBV6-6	13	-	TRBJ1-1	-
TGTGCCAGCTCGAGGGAGGAGAGGAGTGAAGCTTTCTTT	CASSREERSEAFF	TRBV27	13	-	TRBJ1-1	-
TGCGCCAGCAGTCAACAGGGACAAGAGACCCAGTACTTC	CASSQQGQETQYF	TRBV23-1	13	-	TRBJ2-5	-
TGTGCCAGCAGCTTAGGATTGGATGGCTACACCTTC	CASSLGLDGYTF	TRBV11-2	12	-	TRBJ1-2	-
TGTGCCAGCGGACAGGGGCGGTACGAGCAGTACTTC	CASGQGRYEQYF	TRBV6-5	12	-	TRBJ2-7	TRBD1
TGTGCCACCAGTGTGGGACACTACTCCGCCTACAATGAGCAGTTCTTC	CATSVGHYSAYNEQFF	TRBV24-1	16	-	TRBJ2-1	-
TGCAGTGTTATAGGACTAGCGGGAATCCGCGGGGATGAGCAGTTCTTC	CSVIGLAGIRGDEQFF	TRBV20-1	16	-	TRBJ2-1	TRBD2
TGTGCCAGTAGTGGGACCGGGGAGCTGTTTTTT	CASSGTGELFF	TRBV19	11	-	TRBJ2-2	-
TGTGCCAGCAGGGAGGGAGGCGGCTTAGCCAAAAACATTCAGTACTTC	CASREGGGLAKNIQYF	TRBV2	16	-	TRBJ2-4	-
TGTGCCAGCAGCTTAAGACTTAGCGGGACAGATACGCAGTATTTT	CASSLRLSGTDTQYF	TRBV13	15	-	TRBJ2-3	TRBD2
TGCAGCGTTGAGCCGCGGGAGGGCTACAATGAGCAGTTCTTC	CSVEPREGYNEQFF	TRBV29-1	14	once	TRBJ2-1	TRBD2
TGTGCCAGCAGTTCTGCCGGCCAGTTAAGTGGTGAAAAACTGTTTTTT	CASSSAGQLSGEKLFF	TRBV6-5	16	-	TRBJ1-4	-
TGTGCCAGTAGCCCAACCAGGACGGGGGACGACTACGAGCAGTACTTC	CASSPTRTGDDYEQYF	TRBV19	16	-	TRBJ2-7	-